The source of this TCR beta chain is a study of blood T cells in healthy people across ages (dated by TCRdb to between 2015 and 2017). Study-level background: In model experiments, roughly one uniquely barcoded TCR beta cDNA molecule per two T cells was captured by template switching. The study measured age-related changes in TCR beta repertoire diversity using deep sequencing normalized with unique cDNA molecular identifiers. Donors were grouped into four age groups: young (average about 15 years), middle-aged (over 35), aged (approximately 58) and long-lived (over 80). To avoid experimental bias, donors of different ages were distributed randomly across sequencing lanes. Using the same blood draw, the study looked at two additional independent replicas of 1 million unique cDNA reads for two donors, one aged 18 to 30 and the other aged 80 or older. The investigation overall reported the following: Observed TCR beta diversity per million T cells fell roughly linearly with age, and a significant reduction was already apparent by age about 43. Conclusive comparison of naive and antigen-experienced compartments was prevented by the profiling of bulk unsorted PBMCs. Estimates of total diversity based on one million sequenced T cells were considered lower bounds and underestimates. The CMV infection status of donors was not known, potentially confounding age-related changes in expanded clonotypes. Compared with the aged group, more naive CD4+ T cells, fewer expanded clones and increased TCR diversity were shown by the long-lived group, suggesting age selection. There was a strong correlation between observed TCR beta diversity and the percentage of naive T cells measured by flow cytometry.

Looking up the germline V gene yields CDR1 MNHEY and CDR2 SVGAGI. The CDR3 spans 17 residues, from the cysteine through the phenylalanine. The sequence is cut down to CDR3 DNA, 51 bases in frame from base 1. V is clipped by 5 bases and J by 1 base, and the sequence between their germline boundaries is 20 bases long. As for this clonotype: It lacks a known antigen. No much larger clone exists at a distance of one base, and base qualities are not known.

The roughly 38 donors, aged 6 to 90 years, were systemically healthy Caucasian individuals from Russia. Each donor gave ten milliliters of peripheral blood, drawn into EDTA-treated Vacutainer tubes. Ficoll-Paque density-gradient centrifugation was used to isolate PBMCs, with at least 7 million per sample. Total RNA, at least 6 micrograms per sample, was extracted from PBMCs with Trizol reagent. For every donor, an aliquot of PBMCs went through flow cytometry to measure the percentages of naive CD45RAhigh/CD27high T cells. Library method: 5' RACE. Data came from an Illumina HiSeq 2500. A second PCR of about 6 to 11 cycles was performed with a sample-barcoded 5' primer and a J-beta primer mix. A template-switch 5' adaptor carrying 12 random nucleotides introduced a unique molecular identifier onto each TCR beta cDNA molecule. Each sample yielded at least 2.5 million CDR3-containing paired-end reads. The Mint cDNA synthesis kit, primed by a TRBC-specific oligonucleotide, was used to synthesize first-strand cDNA from all RNA. After uracil-DNA glycosylase treatment, a first 18-cycle PCR used universal primers M1SS and BC2_uni_R on all cDNA. Per the authors' processing: Normalization of each sample was performed by random selection of 1 million high-quality reads, each carrying a distinct molecular identifier. Reads sharing molecular identifiers were discarded rather than binned into consensus sequences. MiTCR, run with a Q25 quality threshold and the strictest error-elimination algorithm, handled CDR3 identification, clonotype clustering and error correction. A nonparametric unseen species model using Euler transformation provided a lower-bound estimate of total TCR beta diversity. The raw public reads went through TCRdb reprocessing: fastp at Q25, MiXCR clone calling, in-frame beta chains kept. Every CDR3 protein is listed once, alongside the most common genes and DNA of its rows. The V and J calls and clone size are TCRdb's, not the authors'. The sample data list 1.5 million or so distinct CDR3 sequences, and approximately 42% of these were observed just once. The ten top clones hold 7.9% of the sample.

The sample taken for sequencing was blood. This receptor was obtained from a woman between 18 and 29 years old in good health. Rearrangement joined TRBV6-5 to TRBJ2-5; there is no confident call for the D gene. The sequenced DNA: TGTGCCAGCAGTAACACTTGGGCTGGGGATCCCCAAGAGACCCAGTACTTC. The resulting protein is CASSNTWAGDPQETQYF.